The T cell receptor (beta chain) described here comes from a study of chemoradiotherapy in HPV16-positive cancers. Study-level findings and limits: For HPV16-positive patients, expanding HPV-responsive T cells associated with longer recurrence-free survival. Candidate HPV-specific clones and E7-related TCR motifs grew in tumor during treatment.

Libraries were prepared by immunoSEQ multiplex PCR; TCRdb keeps only in-frame clonotypes and omits some of them. The profile shows 1,500 to 2,000 clones, approximately 84% of them singletons. In regard to this clone: Its specificity is unknown.

V was shortened by 4 bases and J by 5 bases, with 8 bases between the two germline ends. CDR1 and CDR2 from the germline V gene are WNHNN and SYGVQD (reference sequence). The CDR3 is 13 residues long. The material sequenced was tumor tissue, taken from a patient who underwent chemoradiotherapy. The V and J genes are TRBV10-1 and TRBJ2-2, with a weak D call TRBD1 (5 bases). This TCR was recovered from a human donor with HPV-associated anogenital cancer. CDR3 amino acids: CASSVQGTGELFF. CDR3 DNA sequence: TGCGCCAGCAGTGTCCAGGGAACCGGGGAGCTGTTTTTT.